This T cell receptor (beta chain) was recovered during a study of CD8 T cells in Susac syndrome. Across the whole study: Each patient with Susac syndrome, at the time of blood draw, was therapy-naive, on corticosteroids, or on intravenous immunoglobulin alone. Study outcomes and limitations: When the CD4+ T cell repertoires of patients with Susac syndrome were examined, they did not show any clonal expansion.

A quantity of 0.5 to 1 ug RNA underwent reverse transcription using random hexamers. MiXCR, applied by TCRdb to the immunoSEQ multiplex PCR reads, yields one record per CDR3 protein. The data show 150,000 to 200,000 distinct CDR3 sequences, around nine tenths seen once. The CD8+ and CD4+ T cells were negatively isolated, with the TEMRA cells enriched by FACS. Trimming pared 1 base from V and 2 bases from J, leaving 8 bases between. This CDR3 region has 13 residues. Germline V lookup: CDR1 SQVTM, CDR2 ANQGSEA. In regard to this clonotype: The target antigen is unknown.

The J gene is TRBJ2-5, the V gene TRBV29-1; no clear D gene. Material: CD4+ T cells from PBMCs. This receptor was identified in a human donor with Susac syndrome. CDR3 protein: CSVEVSRQETQYF. CDR3 DNA sequence: TGCAGCGTTGAAGTTTCGAGGCAAGAGACCCAGTACTTC.